This T cell receptor (beta chain) originates from a study of blood T cell repertoires in COVID-19. In the study overall: The United States, Italy and Spain were the sources of the acute and convalescent COVID-19 samples. Sources were T cells, B-cell-depleted T cells, or PBMCs; the material itself was cDNA or gDNA.

Per the authors' pipeline: Estimated nucleated cell counts came from reference gene primer amplification. Generated by immunoSEQ multiplex PCR, the TCRdb table keeps only in-frame clones and is missing some. D and trimming come from the DNA, and the V and J calls and clone size come from that table. The table has 250,000 to 300,000 clones, about nine tenths seen once; the top ten hold about 10%. With V trimmed by 2 bases and J by 3 bases, 1 base remained unmatched. This CDR3 region has 14 residues. Germline assignment: CDR1 SGHAT and CDR2 FQNNGV. Material: peripheral blood. The chain has TRBV11-2 and TRBJ2-3, with 8 bases matching TRBD2. The source is a woman aged 25-40 years with COVID-19, enrolled during active disease. The CDR3 DNA reads as TGTGCCAGCAGCTTAAGACTAGCGACAGATACGCAGTATTTT. Encoded protein: CASSLRLATDTQYF.